This is a list of T cell receptor beta chains from one sample in a study of blood T cell repertoires in COVID-19. Clones were sequenced by immunoSEQ multiplex PCR, and TCRdb holds only the in-frame ones, with some missing. The repertoire includes about 250,000 clones, 70% to 90% of them detected once, and 4.5% to 6% sits in the top ten. Sequencing was performed on peripheral blood. The origin of the receptors is a man in his fifties with active or convalescent COVID-19. Each CDR3 is given with its conserved first and last residue. The order of the fields is D gene, clone size, V gene, J gene, CDR3 DNA, CDR3 protein. The D gene is left open where the match is weak. Part of the rows lack a size; the others show once, few, many or a class for expanded clones.

D gene: TRBD1; clone size: -; V gene: TRBV27; J gene: TRBJ2-2; CDR3 DNA: TGTGCCATCCCTTCTCACAGGGGGCAGGGCGGGGAGCTGTTTTTT; CDR3 protein: CAIPSHRGQGGELFF
D gene: -; clone size: -; V gene: TRBV4-1; J gene: TRBJ2-7; CDR3 DNA: TGCGCCAGCAGCCAAGGGAGGACCTACGAGCAGTACTTC; CDR3 protein: CASSQGRTYEQYF
D gene: -; clone size: -; V gene: TRBV30; J gene: TRBJ2-7; CDR3 DNA: TGTGCCTGGAGCCTTCTGACGAGGAGCTCCGAGCAGTACTTC; CDR3 protein: CAWSLLTRSSEQYF
D gene: -; clone size: -; V gene: TRBV7-8; J gene: TRBJ2-7; CDR3 DNA: TGTGCCAGCAGGGTCGGTACAGGGTATCCCTACGAGCAGTACTTC; CDR3 protein: CASRVGTGYPYEQYF
D gene: -; clone size: -; V gene: TRBV12-3/TRBV12-4; J gene: TRBJ2-7; CDR3 DNA: TGTGCCAGCAGTTTATTCGGCGAGCAGTACTTC; CDR3 protein: CASSLFGEQYF
D gene: -; clone size: -; V gene: TRBV12-3/TRBV12-4; J gene: TRBJ1-2; CDR3 DNA: TGTGCCAGCAGTCAGGACAGTTTCGATGGCTACACCTTC; CDR3 protein: CASSQDSFDGYTF
D gene: -; clone size: -; V gene: TRBV28; J gene: TRBJ1-4; CDR3 DNA: TGTGCCAGCAGTTCGAGACAGGTGGACTTTCGATTT; CDR3 protein: CASSSRQVDFRF
D gene: TRBD2; clone size: -; V gene: TRBV15; J gene: TRBJ2-1; CDR3 DNA: TGTGCCACCAGCAGAGAGCGGCTAGCGGGGGCCCAGTTCTTC; CDR3 protein: CATSRERLAGAQFF
D gene: -; clone size: -; V gene: TRBV28; J gene: TRBJ1-3; CDR3 DNA: TGTGCCAGCAGTTTGGGGGGGGCCACTTTTGGAAACACCATATATTTT; CDR3 protein: CASSLGGATFGNTIYF
D gene: -; clone size: -; V gene: TRBV9; J gene: TRBJ1-3; CDR3 DNA: TGTGCCAGCAGCGCCCTTACTGGAAACACCATATATTTT; CDR3 protein: CASSALTGNTIYF
D gene: TRBD1; clone size: once; V gene: TRBV7-9; J gene: TRBJ1-2; CDR3 DNA: TGTGCCAGCAGCTTCCCCGGGACAGGGGATGGCTACACCTTC; CDR3 protein: CASSFPGTGDGYTF
D gene: -; clone size: -; V gene: TRBV4-2; J gene: TRBJ2-1; CDR3 DNA: TGTGCCAGCAGCCAAGATACTCATGAGCAGTTCTTC; CDR3 protein: CASSQDTHEQFF
D gene: -; clone size: -; V gene: TRBV6-6; J gene: TRBJ1-5; CDR3 DNA: TGTGCCAGCAGCCCATACAGAAGCAATCAGCCCCAGCATTTT; CDR3 protein: CASSPYRSNQPQHF
D gene: -; clone size: -; V gene: TRBV2; J gene: TRBJ2-3; CDR3 DNA: TGTGCCAGCAGTAAAGATGGCAAACCACCTCCGGGAGATACGCAGTATTTT; CDR3 protein: CASSKDGKPPPGDTQYF
D gene: TRBD1; clone size: -; V gene: TRBV4-1; J gene: TRBJ2-7; CDR3 DNA: TGCGCCAGCAGCCAAGATCTGAGACAGGGGGCCGGCGAGCAGTACTTC; CDR3 protein: CASSQDLRQGAGEQYF
D gene: -; clone size: few; V gene: TRBV5-1; J gene: TRBJ2-7; CDR3 DNA: TGCGCCAGCAGCTTGGTGGCGGGCTACGAGCAGTACTTC; CDR3 protein: CASSLVAGYEQYF
D gene: -; clone size: -; V gene: TRBV29-1; J gene: TRBJ1-1; CDR3 DNA: TGCAGCGTCGCCGCGGTTGCTGAAGCTTTCTTT; CDR3 protein: CSVAAVAEAFF
D gene: -; clone size: -; V gene: TRBV16; J gene: TRBJ2-7; CDR3 DNA: TGTGCCAGCAGAGGTGGGAGTGACTACGAGCAGTACTTC; CDR3 protein: CASRGGSDYEQYF
D gene: -; clone size: -; V gene: TRBV30; J gene: TRBJ2-1; CDR3 DNA: TGTGCCTGGAGTATCCCCTTCGGTGAGCAGTTCTTC; CDR3 protein: CAWSIPFGEQFF
D gene: TRBD1; clone size: -; V gene: TRBV2; J gene: TRBJ2-1; CDR3 DNA: TGTGCCAGCAGACCGGGGACAGGTGTTGGTGAGCAGTTCTTC; CDR3 protein: CASRPGTGVGEQFF
D gene: TRBD1; clone size: -; V gene: TRBV19; J gene: TRBJ1-4; CDR3 DNA: TGTGCCAGTAGATCCCCGGGACAGGCTAATGAAAAACTGTTTTTT; CDR3 protein: CASRSPGQANEKLFF
D gene: -; clone size: -; V gene: TRBV6-5; J gene: TRBJ2-3; CDR3 DNA: TGTGCCAGCAGTAAGCGGGCGGGCACAGATACGCAGTATTTT; CDR3 protein: CASSKRAGTDTQYF
D gene: -; clone size: -; V gene: TRBV15; J gene: TRBJ2-2; CDR3 DNA: TGTGCCACCAGCAGAGGGGCGGGATCGAACACCGGGGAGCTGTTTTTT; CDR3 protein: CATSRGAGSNTGELFF
D gene: -; clone size: -; V gene: TRBV6-5; J gene: TRBJ1-1; CDR3 DNA: TGTGCCAGCAGGGCGGGGGAAGATCCCACTGAAGCTTTCTTT; CDR3 protein: CASRAGEDPTEAFF
D gene: TRBD2; clone size: -; V gene: TRBV6-6; J gene: TRBJ2-7; CDR3 DNA: TGTGCCAGCAGCCTGGAAGCGCCGGGAGGTACCGACGAGCAGTACTTC; CDR3 protein: CASSLEAPGGTDEQYF
D gene: -; clone size: -; V gene: TRBV3-1/TRBV3-2; J gene: TRBJ2-5; CDR3 DNA: TGTGCCAGCAGCACCGCAGGGTGGCAGACCCAGTACTTC; CDR3 protein: CASSTAGWQTQYF
D gene: TRBD1; clone size: few; V gene: TRBV28; J gene: TRBJ1-5; CDR3 DNA: TGTGCCAGCAGAAATCGCGCACAGGGGATTCGGAATCAGCCCCAGCATTTT; CDR3 protein: CASRNRAQGIRNQPQHF
D gene: TRBD2; clone size: once; V gene: TRBV27; J gene: TRBJ2-1; CDR3 DNA: TGTGCCAGCAGTCCCCTCCGGGAGGGCCGCAATGAGCAGTTCTTC; CDR3 protein: CASSPLREGRNEQFF
D gene: TRBD1; clone size: -; V gene: TRBV10-3; J gene: TRBJ2-1; CDR3 DNA: TGTGCCAGCTGGGACAGGAACAATGAGCAGTTCTTC; CDR3 protein: CASWDRNNEQFF
D gene: TRBD2; clone size: once; V gene: TRBV20-1; J gene: TRBJ2-7; CDR3 DNA: TGCAGTGCTAGTCAAGCGGGAGCCCCCTACGAGCAGTACTTC; CDR3 protein: CSASQAGAPYEQYF
D gene: TRBD2; clone size: -; V gene: TRBV19; J gene: TRBJ2-2; CDR3 DNA: TGTGCCAGTTGGGCGGGAGGGCCATACACCGGGGAGCTGTTTTTT; CDR3 protein: CASWAGGPYTGELFF
D gene: TRBD1; clone size: -; V gene: TRBV7-9; J gene: TRBJ2-6; CDR3 DNA: TGTGCCAGCAGCAAACAGCAGGGGGCGGGCTCTGGGGCCAACGTCCTGACTTTC; CDR3 protein: CASSKQQGAGSGANVLTF
D gene: TRBD1; clone size: few; V gene: TRBV6-5; J gene: TRBJ2-2; CDR3 DNA: TGTGCCAGCAGTTACGGGACAGGGGGCACCGGGGAGCTGTTTTTT; CDR3 protein: CASSYGTGGTGELFF
D gene: -; clone size: once; V gene: TRBV28; J gene: TRBJ2-1; CDR3 DNA: TGTGCCAGCAGTTTTGCCGGTAGCTCCTACAATGAGCAGTTCTTC; CDR3 protein: CASSFAGSSYNEQFF
D gene: TRBD1; clone size: many; V gene: TRBV7-6; J gene: TRBJ2-2; CDR3 DNA: TGTGCCAGCAGCTCTACAGGGGGTGCGGGCACCGGGGAGCTGTTTTTT; CDR3 protein: CASSSTGGAGTGELFF
D gene: TRBD2; clone size: -; V gene: TRBV6-5; J gene: TRBJ2-1; CDR3 DNA: TGTGCCAGCAGTTATTCTAGCGGGCGTGTCGATGAGCAGTTCTTC; CDR3 protein: CASSYSSGRVDEQFF
D gene: -; clone size: -; V gene: TRBV19; J gene: TRBJ2-4; CDR3 DNA: TGTGCCAGTAGCCCTGGGTGGAGAGGGAGGCTAGCCAAAAACATTCAGTACTTC; CDR3 protein: CASSPGWRGRLAKNIQYF
D gene: -; clone size: -; V gene: TRBV7-9; J gene: TRBJ2-6; CDR3 DNA: TGTGCCAGCAGCTTGGGACTTTCCGCCATGTCTGGGGCCAACGTCCTGACTTTC; CDR3 protein: CASSLGLSAMSGANVLTF
D gene: -; clone size: -; V gene: TRBV7-3; J gene: TRBJ2-2; CDR3 DNA: TGTGCCAGCAGCTTACAGGGAAACACCGGGGAGCTGTTTTTT; CDR3 protein: CASSLQGNTGELFF
D gene: -; clone size: -; V gene: TRBV4-1; J gene: TRBJ2-1; CDR3 DNA: TGCGCCAGCAGGAACAGGGCTTTAGGGGGTGAGCAGTTCTTC; CDR3 protein: CASRNRALGGEQFF
D gene: TRBD1; clone size: -; V gene: TRBV7-2; J gene: TRBJ1-1; CDR3 DNA: TGTGCCAGCAGCTTTTATCAGGGGGCGGGGAACACTGAAGCTTTCTTT; CDR3 protein: CASSFYQGAGNTEAFF
D gene: -; clone size: -; V gene: TRBV28; J gene: TRBJ2-7; CDR3 DNA: TGTGCCAGCAGTTCCGGCGGGTGGTACGAGCAGTACTTC; CDR3 protein: CASSSGGWYEQYF
D gene: TRBD1; clone size: -; V gene: TRBV10-3; J gene: TRBJ1-1; CDR3 DNA: TGTGCCATCAGTGAGTTGGGACAGGACGAAGCTTTCTTT; CDR3 protein: CAISELGQDEAFF
D gene: TRBD1; clone size: -; V gene: TRBV10-3; J gene: TRBJ1-1; CDR3 DNA: TGTGCCATCAGGGGGAGCTCCGGGACAGGGAAGAACACTGAAGCTTTCTTT; CDR3 protein: CAIRGSSGTGKNTEAFF
D gene: -; clone size: -; V gene: TRBV5-6; J gene: TRBJ2-3; CDR3 DNA: TGTGCCAGCAGCTCCCCCGGGTCATACGGCACAGATACGCAGTATTTT; CDR3 protein: CASSSPGSYGTDTQYF
D gene: TRBD1; clone size: -; V gene: TRBV5-4; J gene: TRBJ1-6; CDR3 DNA: TGTGCCAGCAGCTTGCAAACAGGGGGCCAGTCACCCCTCCACTTT; CDR3 protein: CASSLQTGGQSPLHF
D gene: -; clone size: -; V gene: TRBV19; J gene: TRBJ2-2; CDR3 DNA: TGTGCCAGTAAGGCGGCAGGGGGGTCCGGGGAGCTGTTTTTT; CDR3 protein: CASKAAGGSGELFF
D gene: TRBD1; clone size: -; V gene: TRBV19; J gene: TRBJ1-1; CDR3 DNA: TGTGCCAGTACCCGGGACAGGGAGGGTGAAGCTTTCTTT; CDR3 protein: CASTRDREGEAFF
D gene: -; clone size: once; V gene: TRBV5-8; J gene: TRBJ2-5; CDR3 DNA: TGTGCCAGCAGCTTAATCGGGGGCCAAGAGACCCAGTACTTC; CDR3 protein: CASSLIGGQETQYF
D gene: -; clone size: -; V gene: TRBV2; J gene: TRBJ1-2; CDR3 DNA: TGTGCCAGCAGTGAAGCGAAATCACAGGGATTAGGCTACACCTTC; CDR3 protein: CASSEAKSQGLGYTF
D gene: -; clone size: -; V gene: TRBV10-2; J gene: TRBJ2-7; CDR3 DNA: TGCGCCAGCAGTGATCGTCCCACCCGGGGAGGGGGCTCCTACGAGCAGTACTTC; CDR3 protein: CASSDRPTRGGGSYEQYF
D gene: -; clone size: -; V gene: TRBV30; J gene: TRBJ1-1; CDR3 DNA: TGTGCCTGGATCCCGCAGGCGAACACTGAAGCTTTCTTT; CDR3 protein: CAWIPQANTEAFF
D gene: TRBD1; clone size: -; V gene: TRBV2; J gene: TRBJ2-5; CDR3 DNA: TGTGCCAGCAGGACCCAGACAGGGTTGGAGACCCAGTACTTC; CDR3 protein: CASRTQTGLETQYF
D gene: -; clone size: few; V gene: TRBV27; J gene: TRBJ2-1; CDR3 DNA: TGTGCCAGCAGTTTCTGGGTGGGTCCGGAGGTCGATGAGCAGTTCTTC; CDR3 protein: CASSFWVGPEVDEQFF
D gene: -; clone size: -; V gene: TRBV2; J gene: TRBJ1-3; CDR3 DNA: TGTGCCAGCAGCTCCCGAAACACCATATATTTT; CDR3 protein: CASSSRNTIYF